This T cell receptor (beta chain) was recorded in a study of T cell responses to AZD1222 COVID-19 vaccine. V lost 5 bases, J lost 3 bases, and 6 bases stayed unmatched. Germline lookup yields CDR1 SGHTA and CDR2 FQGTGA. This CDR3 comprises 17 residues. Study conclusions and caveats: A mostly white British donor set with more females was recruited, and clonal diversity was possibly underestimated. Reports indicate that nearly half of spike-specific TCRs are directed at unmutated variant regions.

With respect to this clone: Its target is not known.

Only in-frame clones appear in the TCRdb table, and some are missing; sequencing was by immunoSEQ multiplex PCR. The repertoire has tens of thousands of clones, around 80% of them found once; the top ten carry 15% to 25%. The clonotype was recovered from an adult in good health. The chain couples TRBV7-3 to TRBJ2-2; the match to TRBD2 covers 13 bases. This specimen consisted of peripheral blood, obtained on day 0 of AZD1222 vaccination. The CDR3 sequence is CASSLGTSGTHTGELFF. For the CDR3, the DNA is TGTGCCAGCAGCCTGGGGACTAGCGGGACACACACCGGGGAGCTGTTTTTT.